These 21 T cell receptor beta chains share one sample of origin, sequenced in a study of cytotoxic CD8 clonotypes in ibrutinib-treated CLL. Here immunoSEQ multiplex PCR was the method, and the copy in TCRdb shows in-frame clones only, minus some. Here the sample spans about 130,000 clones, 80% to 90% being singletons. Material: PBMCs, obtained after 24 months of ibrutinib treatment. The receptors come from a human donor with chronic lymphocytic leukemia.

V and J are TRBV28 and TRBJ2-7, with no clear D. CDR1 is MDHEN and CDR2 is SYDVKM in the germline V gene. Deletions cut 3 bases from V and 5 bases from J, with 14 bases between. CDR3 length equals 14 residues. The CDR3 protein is CASSLLTPAHEQYF. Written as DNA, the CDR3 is TGTGCCAGCAGTTTGTTGACACCGGCCCACGAGCAGTACTTC.

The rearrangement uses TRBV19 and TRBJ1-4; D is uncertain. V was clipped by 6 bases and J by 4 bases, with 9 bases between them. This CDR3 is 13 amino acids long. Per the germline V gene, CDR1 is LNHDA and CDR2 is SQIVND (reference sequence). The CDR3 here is CASSHVINEKLFF. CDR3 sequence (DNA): TGTGCCAGTAGCCATGTTATTAATGAAAAACTGTTTTTT.

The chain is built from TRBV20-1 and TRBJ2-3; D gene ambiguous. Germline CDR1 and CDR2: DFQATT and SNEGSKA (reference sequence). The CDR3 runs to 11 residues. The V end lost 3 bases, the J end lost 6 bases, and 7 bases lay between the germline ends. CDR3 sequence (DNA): TGCAGTGCTAGGGTCGGGGATACGCAGTATTTT. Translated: CSARVGDTQYF.

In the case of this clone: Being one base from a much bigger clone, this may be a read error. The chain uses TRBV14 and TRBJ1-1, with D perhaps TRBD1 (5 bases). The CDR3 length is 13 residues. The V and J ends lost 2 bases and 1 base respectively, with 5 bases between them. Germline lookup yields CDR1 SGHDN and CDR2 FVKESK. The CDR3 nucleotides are TGTGCCAGCAGCCAACAGGGGAACACTGAAGCTTTCTTT. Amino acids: CASSQQGNTEAFF. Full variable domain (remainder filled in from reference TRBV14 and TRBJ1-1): EAGVTQFPSHSVIEKGQTVTLRCDPISGHDNLYWYRRVMGKEIKFLLHFVKESKQDESGMPNNRFLAERTGGTYSTLKVQPAELEDSGVYFCASSQQGNTEAFFGQGTRLTVV.

This chain's CDR3 is CASSSTSGRLRGLTDTQYF. The CDR3, as DNA: TGTGCCAGCAGTTCGACTAGCGGGAGACTCAGGGGCCTTACAGATACGCAGTATTTT. The chain carries TRBV28 and TRBJ2-3; 12 nucleotides match TRBD2. Unmatched junction bases numbered 14, after V lost 4 bases and J lost 3 bases. CDR3 length: 19 residues. Germline CDR1 MDHEN, CDR2 SYDVKM. Full variable domain (missing parts from reference TRBV28 and TRBJ2-3): DVKVTQSSRYLVKRTGEKVFLECVQDMDHENMFWYRQDPGLGLRLIYFSYDVKMKEKGDIPEGYSVSREKKERFSLILESASTNQTSMYLCASSSTSGRLRGLTDTQYFGPGTRLTVL.

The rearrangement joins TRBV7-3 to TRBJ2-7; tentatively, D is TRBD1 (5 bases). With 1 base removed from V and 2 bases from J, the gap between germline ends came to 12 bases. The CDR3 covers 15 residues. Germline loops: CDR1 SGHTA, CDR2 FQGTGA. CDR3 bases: TGTGCCAGCAGCTTAATGCTGGGGCGAACCTACGAGCAGTACTTC. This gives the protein CASSLMLGRTYEQYF.

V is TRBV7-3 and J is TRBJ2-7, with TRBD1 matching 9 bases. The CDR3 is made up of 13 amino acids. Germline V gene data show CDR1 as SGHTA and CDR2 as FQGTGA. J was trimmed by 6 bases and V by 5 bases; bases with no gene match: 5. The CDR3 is CASSATGGGEQYF. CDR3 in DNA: TGTGCCAGCAGCGCCACAGGGGGCGGCGAGCAGTACTTC.

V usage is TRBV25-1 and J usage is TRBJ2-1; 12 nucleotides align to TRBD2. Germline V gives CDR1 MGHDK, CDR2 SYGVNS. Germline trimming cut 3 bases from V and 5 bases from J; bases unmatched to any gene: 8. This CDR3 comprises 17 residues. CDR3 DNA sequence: TGTGCCAGCAGTGACCCGTCTAGCGGGAGGGCTAACAATGAGCAGTTCTTC. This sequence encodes CASSDPSSGRANNEQFF.

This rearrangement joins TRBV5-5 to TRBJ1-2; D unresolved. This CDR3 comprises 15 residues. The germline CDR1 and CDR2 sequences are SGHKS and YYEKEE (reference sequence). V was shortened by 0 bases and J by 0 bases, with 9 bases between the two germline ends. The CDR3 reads CASSLVAATNYGYTF. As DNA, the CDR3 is TGTGCCAGCAGCTTGGTAGCTGCTACTAACTATGGCTACACCTTC.

In DNA form, the CDR3 reads TGTGCCAGCGCCCCCGTATTATTTGACACTGAAGCTTTCTTT. It codes for CASAPVLFDTEAFF. The chain has TRBV25-1 and TRBJ1-1, with no clear D. V was trimmed by 8 bases and J by 3 bases, leaving 16 bases between them. CDR3 size: 14 residues. Looked up from germline, CDR1 is MGHDK and CDR2 is SYGVNS.

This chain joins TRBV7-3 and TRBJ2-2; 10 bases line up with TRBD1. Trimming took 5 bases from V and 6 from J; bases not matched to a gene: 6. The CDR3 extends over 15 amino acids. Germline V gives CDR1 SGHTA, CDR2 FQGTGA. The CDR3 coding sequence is TGTGCCAGCAGCCGCGGACAGGGGGGTCCCGGGGAGCTGTTTTTT. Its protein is CASSRGQGGPGELFF.

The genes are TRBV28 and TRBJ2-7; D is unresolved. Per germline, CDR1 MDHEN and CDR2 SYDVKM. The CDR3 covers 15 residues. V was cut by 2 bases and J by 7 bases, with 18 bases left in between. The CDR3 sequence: CASSLRLANWGEQYF. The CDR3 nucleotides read TGTGCCAGCAGTTTAAGGCTCGCGAATTGGGGAGAGCAGTACTTC.

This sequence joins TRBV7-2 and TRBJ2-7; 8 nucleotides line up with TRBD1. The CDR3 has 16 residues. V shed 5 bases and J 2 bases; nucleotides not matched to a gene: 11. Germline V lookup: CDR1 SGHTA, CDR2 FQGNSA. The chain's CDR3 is CASSQARMDRAYEQYF. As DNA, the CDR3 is TGTGCCAGCAGCCAAGCGAGGATGGACAGGGCCTACGAGCAGTACTTC.

The CDR3 region is CASSLAGGSGEQFF. The DNA for the CDR3 is TGTGCCAGCAGCTTAGCCGGGGGATCGGGTGAGCAGTTCTTC. The chain joins TRBV11-2 to TRBJ2-1; D is perhaps TRBD2 (6 bases). The CDR3 is 14 amino acids. Deletions cut 1 base from V and 9 bases from J, with 13 bases between. Germline V gene lookup returns CDR1 SGHAT and CDR2 FQNNGV.

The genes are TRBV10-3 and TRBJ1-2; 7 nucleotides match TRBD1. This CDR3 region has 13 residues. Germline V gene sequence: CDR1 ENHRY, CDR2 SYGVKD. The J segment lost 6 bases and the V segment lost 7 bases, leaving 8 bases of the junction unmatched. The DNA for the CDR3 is TGTGCCATCAAACGACAGGGCTGGGATGGCTACACCTTC. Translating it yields CAIKRQGWDGYTF.

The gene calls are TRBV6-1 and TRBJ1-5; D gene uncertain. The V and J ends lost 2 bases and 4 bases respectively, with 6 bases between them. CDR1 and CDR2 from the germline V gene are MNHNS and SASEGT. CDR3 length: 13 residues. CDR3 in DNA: TGTGCCAGCAGTGAACTGAATAATCAGCCCCAGCATTTT. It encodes CASSELNNQPQHF.

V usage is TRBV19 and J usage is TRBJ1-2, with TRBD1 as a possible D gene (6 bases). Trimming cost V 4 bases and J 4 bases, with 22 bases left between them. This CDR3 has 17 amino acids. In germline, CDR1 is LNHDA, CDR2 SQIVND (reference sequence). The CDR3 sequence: CASSRGGHKQGSYGYTF. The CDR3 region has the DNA TGTGCCAGTAGTAGGGGGGGTCACAAGCAGGGGAGCTATGGCTACACCTTC.

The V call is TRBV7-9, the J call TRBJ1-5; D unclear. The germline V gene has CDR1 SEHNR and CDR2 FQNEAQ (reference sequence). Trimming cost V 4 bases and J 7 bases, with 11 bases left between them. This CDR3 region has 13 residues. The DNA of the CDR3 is TGTGCCAGCAGCTGGGAGGGAAGGCAGCCCCAGCATTTT. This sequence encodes CASSWEGRQPQHF.

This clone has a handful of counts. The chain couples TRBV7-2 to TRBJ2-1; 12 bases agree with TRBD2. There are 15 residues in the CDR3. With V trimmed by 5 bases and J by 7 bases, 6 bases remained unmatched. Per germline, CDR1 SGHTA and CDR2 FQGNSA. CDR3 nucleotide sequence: TGTGCCAGCAGCCCCCGGCTAGCGGGAGGGAATGAGCAGTTCTTC. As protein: CASSPRLAGGNEQFF.

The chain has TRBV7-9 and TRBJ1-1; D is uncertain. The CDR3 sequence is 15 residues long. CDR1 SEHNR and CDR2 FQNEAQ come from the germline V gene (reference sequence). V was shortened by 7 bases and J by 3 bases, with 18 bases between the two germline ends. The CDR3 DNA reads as TGTGCCAGCAAGAGATCGACCTTTCGGGACACTGAAGCTTTCTTT. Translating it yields CASKRSTFRDTEAFF.

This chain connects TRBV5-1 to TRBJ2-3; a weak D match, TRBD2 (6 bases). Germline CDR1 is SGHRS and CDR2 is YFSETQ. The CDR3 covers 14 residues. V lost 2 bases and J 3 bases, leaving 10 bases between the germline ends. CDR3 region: CASSFGGATDTQYF. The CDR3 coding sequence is TGCGCCAGCAGCTTCGGCGGGGCTACAGATACGCAGTATTTT.